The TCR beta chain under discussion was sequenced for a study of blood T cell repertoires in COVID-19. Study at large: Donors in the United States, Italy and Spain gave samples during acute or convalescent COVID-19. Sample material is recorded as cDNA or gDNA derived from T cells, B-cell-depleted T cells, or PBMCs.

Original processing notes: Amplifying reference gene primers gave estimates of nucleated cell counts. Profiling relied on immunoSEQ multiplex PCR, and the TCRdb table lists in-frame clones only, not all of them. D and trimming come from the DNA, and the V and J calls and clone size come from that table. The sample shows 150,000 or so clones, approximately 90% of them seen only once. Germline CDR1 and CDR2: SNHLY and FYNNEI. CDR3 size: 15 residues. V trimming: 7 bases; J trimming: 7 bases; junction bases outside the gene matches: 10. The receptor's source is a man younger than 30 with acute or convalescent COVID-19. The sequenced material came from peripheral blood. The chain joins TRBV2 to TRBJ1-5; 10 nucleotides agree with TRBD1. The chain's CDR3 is CASTRGQGILQPQHF. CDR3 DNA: TGTGCCAGCACTAGGGGACAGGGGATTTTGCAGCCCCAGCATTTT.